What follows are 24 T cell receptor beta chains derived from one specimen sequenced in a study of blood T cells in healthy people across ages. Through a sample-barcoded 5' primer and a J-beta primer mix, a second PCR was run for 7 to 11 cycles. TCRdb passed the 5' RACE reads through MiXCR, listing each CDR3 protein once. The sample has around 1.5 million distinct CDR3 sequences, 59% seen once; the top ten hold over 5.5%. Specimen: blood. The receptors shown here come from a man younger than 35 in good health.

V gene TRBV29-1 combines with J gene TRBJ1-1; maybe TRBD1 (5 bases). Germline CDR1 reads SQVTM; CDR2 reads ANQGSEA. Trimming stripped 3 bases from V and 1 base from J, with 6 bases between. This CDR3 has 12 residues. Here the CDR3 DNA reads TGCAGCGTTGACGGGACGAACACTGAAGCTTTCTTT. Translated, it gives CSVDGTNTEAFF.

The rearrangement joins TRBV20-1 to TRBJ2-5, with 7 bases lining up with TRBD2. The DNA end is more similar to TRBJ2-7, so the J call may be wrong. This CDR3 has 15 residues. CDR1 is DFQATT and CDR2 is SNEGSKA in the germline V gene (reference sequence). CDR3 in amino acids: CSASHPGTRGDEQYF. CDR3 in DNA: TGCAGTGCCTCCCATCCCGGAACACGGGGGGACGAGCAGTACTTC.

The sample holds one count of this clonotype. The chain recombines TRBV28 with TRBJ1-1, with a weak D call TRBD1 (5 bases). Germline-derived CDR1 and CDR2 are MDHEN and SYDVKM. With 1 base removed from V and 1 base from J, the gap between germline ends came to 16 bases. This CDR3 is built from 17 residues. The CDR3: CASSLSGRVLANTEAFF. CDR3 bases: TGTGCCAGCAGTTTATCGGGCAGGGTCCTTGCGAACACTGAAGCTTTCTTT.

The chain recombines TRBV29-1 with TRBJ1-1; unclear D gene. Germline CDR1 SQVTM, CDR2 ANQGSEA. Trimming cost V 4 bases and J 6 bases, with 12 bases left between them. CDR3 size: 12 residues. This CDR3 reads CSVAWSGAEAFF. The CDR3 nucleotides are TGCAGCGTTGCCTGGAGCGGGGCTGAAGCTTTCTTT.

This chain links TRBV27 with TRBJ1-2; D is uncertain. Trimming left V 5 bases short and J 0 bases short, with 22 bases between. The CDR3 has 18 residues. Germline CDR1 is MNHEY and CDR2 is SMNVEV (reference sequence). Here the CDR3 DNA reads TGTGCCAGCAGTCCAACACCAGGTTTTGGGCTAACTAACTATGGCTACACCTTC. Amino acids: CASSPTPGFGLTNYGYTF.

This clonotype was found a few times. This chain links TRBV11-2 with TRBJ2-5; D is perhaps TRBD1 or TRBD2 (5 bases each). The last part of the DNA fits TRBJ2-7 better; the J call may be wrong. CDR1 and CDR2 from the germline V gene are SGHAT and FQNNGV. The CDR3 sequence is 19 residues long. Here the CDR3 DNA reads TGTGCCAGCAGCTTAGATATCGGGGACGGGATGGTCATTCGTTACGAGCAGTACTTC. Translating gives CASSLDIGDGMVIRYEQYF.

This sequence joins TRBV2 and TRBJ2-7; D is perhaps TRBD2 (5 bases). V was pared by 6 bases and J by 0 bases, with 9 bases between. This CDR3 contains 13 residues. The germline CDR1 and CDR2 sequences are SNHLY and FYNNEI. CDR3 amino acids: CASSEGNSYEQYF. The CDR3 DNA follows: TGTGCCAGCAGCGAGGGAAACTCCTACGAGCAGTACTTC.

The chain is built from TRBV18 and TRBJ2-3; D is perhaps TRBD1 (6 bases). Germline CDR1 KGHSH, CDR2 LQKENI. CDR3 length: 17 amino acids. V lost 3 bases and J lost 1, with 17 bases in between. The CDR3 spells CASSPSQPDSGTDTQYF. CDR3 DNA: TGTGCCAGCTCACCGTCCCAGCCGGACAGCGGCACAGATACGCAGTATTTT.

This chain uses TRBV7-9 with TRBJ2-7; a weak D match, TRBD1 (5 bases). Trimming took 4 bases from V and 8 from J, leaving 24 bases between them. CDR1 is SEHNR and CDR2 is FQNEAQ in the germline V gene (reference sequence). This CDR3 contains 16 residues. CDR3 amino acids: CASSSAGNRLLVQQYF. The CDR3 nucleotides are TGTGCCAGCAGCTCGGCCGGAAACAGGTTATTAGTCCAGCAGTACTTC.

The chain couples TRBV6-5 to TRBJ1-2, with D possibly matching TRBD1 (5 bases). Germline V gene sequence: CDR1 MNHEY, CDR2 SVGAGI. The CDR3 covers 16 residues. V was cut by 0 bases and J by 8 bases, with 19 bases left in between. CDR3 sequence reads: CASSYSMRIREDGYTF. CDR3 nucleotide sequence: TGTGCCAGCAGTTACTCGATGCGTATCAGGGAGGACGGCTACACCTTC.

A word on this clonotype: A read error may be the cause here, since a much bigger clone is one base away. J is TRBJ1-2 and V is TRBV4-3; no reliable D call. Deletions cut 0 bases from V and 8 bases from J, with 13 bases between. Germline-derived CDR1 and CDR2 are LGHNA and YSLEER. The CDR3 has 14 residues. The CDR3 DNA reads TGCGCCAGCAGCCAAGATGGGCAACGCGGCGGCTACACCTTC. Its translation is CASSQDGQRGGYTF.

The V and J genes are TRBV6-2 or TRBV6-3 and TRBJ2-3; 8 nucleotides line up with TRBD2. CDR3 length: 17 amino acids. The germline V gene has CDR1 MNHEY and CDR2 SVGEGT. The ends lost 6 bases at V and 3 bases at J; junction bases unmatched: 14. The CDR3 DNA is TGTGCCAGCAGCTCGGGACTAGTGAGGAGGGCGACAGATACGCAGTATTTT. It translates to CASSSGLVRRATDTQYF.

The chain is built from TRBV6-2 or TRBV6-3 and TRBJ2-5; D is unresolved. The germline V gene encodes CDR1 MNHEY and CDR2 SVGEGT. Deletions cut 6 bases from V and 5 bases from J, with 10 bases between. This CDR3 is 12 amino acids long. The CDR3 DNA reads as TGTGCCAGCAGCCCCTACTGGGAGACCCAGTACTTC. It translates to CASSPYWETQYF.

The rearrangement links TRBV12-3 or TRBV12-4 to TRBJ2-3, with D possibly TRBD2 on 5 matching bases. V was clipped by 3 bases and J by 2 bases, with 12 bases between them. This CDR3 spans 15 amino acids. The CDR3 DNA follows: TGTGCCAGCAGTTTCGGGGTTGGGCCCACAGATACGCAGTATTTT. The encoded protein is CASSFGVGPTDTQYF.

The gene calls are TRBV6-5 and TRBJ2-5; 8 positions match TRBD1. TRBJ2-7 explains the end of the DNA better; the J call may be wrong. Per the germline V gene, CDR1 is MNHEY and CDR2 is SVGAGI. The length of the CDR3 is 15 residues. The CDR3 spells CASSRTGPKSTEQYF. The CDR3 nucleotides read TGTGCCAGCAGTCGGACAGGGCCCAAGTCCACCGAGCAGTACTTC.

The chain is built from TRBV6-7 and TRBJ2-1, with 10 bases lining up with TRBD2. TRBV6-7 qualifies as an ORF whose function is uncertain. With V trimmed by 0 bases and J by 4 bases, 3 bases remained unmatched. The CDR3 consists of 16 residues. This chain's CDR3 is CASSYSGTSVYNEQFF. The CDR3 coding sequence is TGTGCCAGCAGTTACTCAGGGACTAGCGTTTACAATGAGCAGTTCTTC.

V is TRBV4-1 and J is TRBJ2-4; the match to TRBD2 covers 7 bases. CDR1 MGHRA and CDR2 YSYEKL come from the germline V gene. This CDR3 has 17 amino acids. J lost 6 bases, V lost 1 base, and 12 bases had no gene match. The CDR3 bases are TGCGCCAGCAGCCAAGCTCCACCCCGGGAGGTGGGAAACATTCAGTACTTC. Translating it yields CASSQAPPREVGNIQYF.

This clonotype was detected a few times. CDR3 in DNA: TGTGCCAGCAGTTATGCAGCCCGATCCACCGGGGAGCTGTTTTTT. The encoded protein is CASSYAARSTGELFF. The chain joins TRBV6-5 to TRBJ2-2, with D unresolved. V was shortened by 3 bases and J by 4 bases, with 12 bases between the two germline ends. This CDR3 is 15 amino acids long. Germline V gene data show CDR1 as MNHEY and CDR2 as SVGAGI.

The chain recombines TRBV7-2 with TRBJ2-4; 8 nucleotides agree with TRBD1. CDR1 and CDR2 from the germline V gene are SGHTA and FQGNSA. V trimming: 1 base; J trimming: 10 bases; junction bases outside the gene matches: 6. The CDR3 length is 14 residues. Here the CDR3 reads CASSLDPDRVIQYF. The CDR3 DNA reads TGTGCCAGCAGCTTAGACCCGGACAGGGTGATTCAGTACTTC.

This clonotype has only a few counts. This sequence joins TRBV20-1 and TRBJ1-5, with D maybe TRBD1 (6 bases). The CDR3 is 14 residues long. Germline V CDR1 and CDR2: DFQATT, SNEGSKA (reference sequence). V lost 6 bases, J lost 3 bases, and 15 bases lay in between. In nucleotides, the CDR3 is TGCAGTGCCTCGACCGGACAGTACAATCAGCCCCAGCATTTT. It encodes CSASTGQYNQPQHF.

This clonotype appeared a few times. CDR3 in DNA: TGTGCCAGCAGCCCCAATAGCGGGAGCTCCTACAATGAGCAGTTCTTC. Its translation is CASSPNSGSSYNEQFF. V usage is TRBV7-9 and J usage is TRBJ2-1; 9 bases align to TRBD2. Germline trimming cut 5 bases from V and 0 bases from J; bases unmatched to any gene: 5. The CDR3 has 16 amino acids. CDR1 and CDR2 (germline): SEHNR, FQNEAQ (reference sequence).

DNA for the CDR3: TGTGCCACCAGCAGAGATCGCACTAGCGGGAGGGTGGAGCAGTTCTTC. Amino acids: CATSRDRTSGRVEQFF. The chain combines TRBV15 with TRBJ2-1; TRBD2 matches at 13 bases. V was pared by 0 bases and J by 10 bases, with 6 bases of the junction left unmatched. This CDR3 spans 16 amino acids. Looked up from germline, CDR1 is LNHNV and CDR2 is YYDKDF (reference sequence). Variable domain in full (rest from reference TRBV15 and TRBJ2-1): DAMVIQNPRYQVTQFGKPVTLSCSQTLNHNVMYWYQQKSSQAPKLLFHYYDKDFNNEADTPDNFQSRRPNTSFCFLDIRSPGLGDTAMYLCATSRDRTSGRVEQFFGPGTRLTVL.

This chain uses TRBV11-2 with TRBJ2-4, with D unresolved. Germline V CDR1 and CDR2: SGHAT, FQNNGV. V lost 0 bases, J lost 13 bases, and 10 bases lay in between. The CDR3 extends over 12 amino acids. The CDR3 loop is CASSLDTPAQYF. DNA of the CDR3: TGTGCCAGCAGCTTAGATACTCCTGCGCAGTACTTC.

This chain connects TRBV12-3 or TRBV12-4 to TRBJ1-2, with TRBD1 matching over 8 bases. The CDR3 contains 14 residues. The V segment lost 6 bases and the J segment 5 bases; nucleotides outside the gene matches: 8. The CDR3 DNA is TGTGCCAGCAGAACAGGGGGAAGCAAGTATGGCTACACCTTC. This translates into CASRTGGSKYGYTF.